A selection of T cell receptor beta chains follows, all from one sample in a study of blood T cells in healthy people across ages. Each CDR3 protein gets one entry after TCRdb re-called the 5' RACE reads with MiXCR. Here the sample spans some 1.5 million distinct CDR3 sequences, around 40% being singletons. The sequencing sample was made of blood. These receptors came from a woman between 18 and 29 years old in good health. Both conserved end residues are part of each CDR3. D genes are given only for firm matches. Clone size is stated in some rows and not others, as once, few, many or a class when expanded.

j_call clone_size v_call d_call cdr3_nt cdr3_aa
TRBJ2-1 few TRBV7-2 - TGTGCCAGCAGCTTAGGTCAGGGGTATGAGCAGTTCTTC CASSLGQGYEQFF
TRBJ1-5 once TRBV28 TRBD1 TGTGCCAGCAGCCGACAGGGGACGTCCACACAGCCCCAGCATTTT CASSRQGTSTQPQHF
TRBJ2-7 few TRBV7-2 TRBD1 TGTGCCAGCAGCAACCAGGGGGCTATGGTTAATGAGCAGTACTTC CASSNQGAMVNEQYF
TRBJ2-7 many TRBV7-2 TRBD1 TGTGCCAGCAGCCGGGCTGGGACAGGGGCGAGCGGGCAGTACTTC CASSRAGTGASGQYF
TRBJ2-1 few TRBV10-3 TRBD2 TGTGCCACCAGTGAGTCGATTACTGGTAGCGGGTACAATGAGCAGTTCTTC CATSESITGSGYNEQFF
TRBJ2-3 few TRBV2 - TGTGCCAGTTGGAGGGAGCCCCGGAGCGCTAGCACAGATACGCAGTATTTT CASWREPRSASTDTQYF
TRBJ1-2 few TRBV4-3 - TGCGCCAGCAGCCTTCAGGACCGTAGGGGCTATGGCTACACCTTC CASSLQDRRGYGYTF
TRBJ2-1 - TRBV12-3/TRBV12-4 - TGTGCCAGCAGCCCTGACTACAATGGGCAGTTCTTC CASSPDYNGQFF
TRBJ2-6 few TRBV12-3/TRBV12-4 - TGTGCCAGCAGTAGCAGAGACTCTGGGGCCAACGTCCTGACTTTC CASSSRDSGANVLTF
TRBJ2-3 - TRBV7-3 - TGTGCCGGCAGCTTAAGGGGAGGCCCAATGTCTAACGACGCAGATACGCAGTATTTT CAGSLRGGPMSNDADTQYF
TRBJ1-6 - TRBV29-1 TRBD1 TGCAGCGTTGAGACAGGGGCCGGGTCACCCCTCCACTTT CSVETGAGSPLHF
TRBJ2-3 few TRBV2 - TGTGCCAGCACCCGGGACTCTACCACAGATACGCAGTATTTT CASTRDSTTDTQYF
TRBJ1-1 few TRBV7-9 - TGTGCCAGCAGCTTTGGACACCCGACTGAAGCTTTCTTT CASSFGHPTEAFF
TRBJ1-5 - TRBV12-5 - TGTGCTAGTGCGAGTGGCCATAGCAATCAGCCCCAGCATTTT CASASGHSNQPQHF
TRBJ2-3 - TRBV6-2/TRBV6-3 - TGTGCCAGCAGTCCTCGAGTCGGCTTAGATACGCAGTATTTT CASSPRVGLDTQYF
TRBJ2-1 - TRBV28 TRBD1 TGTGCCAGCAGTTCTTTGGGACAGCCCTACAATGAGCAGTTCTTC CASSSLGQPYNEQFF
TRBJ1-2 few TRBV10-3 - TGTGCCATCAGTCCCCGGGGGGCTCCCGGGGGCTACACCTTC CAISPRGAPGGYTF
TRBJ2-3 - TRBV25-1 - TGTGCCAGCAGTGAATACGATACGCAGTATTTT CASSEYDTQYF
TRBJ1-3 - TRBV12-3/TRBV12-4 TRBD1 TGTGCCAGCAGCCCAGGGGGTGGCAGAAACACCATATATTTT CASSPGGGRNTIYF
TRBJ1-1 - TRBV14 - TGTGCCAGCAGCCCCCGGGCGGCGAACACTGAAGCTTTCTTT CASSPRAANTEAFF
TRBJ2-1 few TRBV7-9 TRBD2 TGTGCCAGCAGCAACGGACTAGCGGCAGAGAATGAGCAGTTCTTC CASSNGLAAENEQFF
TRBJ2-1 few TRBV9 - TGTGCCAGCAGCGTAGCGGGTGCTGGTGGGGGTGAGCAGTTCTTC CASSVAGAGGGEQFF
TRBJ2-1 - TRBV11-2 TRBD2 TGTGCCAGCAGCAAGCGACTAGCGGAGCTGTACAATGAGCAGTTCTTC CASSKRLAELYNEQFF